This T cell receptor beta chain was documented in a study of blood T cell repertoires in COVID-19. In the original processing: Amplification of reference gene primers was used by the study to estimate nucleated cell counts. Only in-frame clones appear in the TCRdb table, and some are missing; sequencing was by immunoSEQ multiplex PCR. V, J and clone size are taken as reported in that table, and D and trimming were inferred from the DNA itself. This sample has about 130,000 clones, with more than 70% found just once. This CDR3 region has 13 residues. Looked up from germline, CDR1 is SGHKS and CDR2 is YYEKEE (reference sequence). V lost 3 bases to trimming and J lost 4 bases, with 10 bases between them.

V is TRBV5-5 and J is TRBJ1-2; tentative D call: TRBD1 (6 bases). This clonotype was obtained from a man between 70 and 80 years old with acute or convalescent COVID-19. The specimen sequenced was peripheral blood. CDR3 region: CASSSSDSYGYTF. DNA for the CDR3: TGTGCCAGCAGCTCTTCGGACAGCTATGGCTACACCTTC. Variable domain in full (rest from reference TRBV5-5 and TRBJ1-2): DAGVTQSPTHLIKTRGQQVTLRCSPISGHKSVSWYQQVLGQGPQFIFQYYEKEERGRGNFPDRFSARQFPNYSSELNVNALLLGDSALYLCASSSSDSYGYTFGSGTRLTVV.